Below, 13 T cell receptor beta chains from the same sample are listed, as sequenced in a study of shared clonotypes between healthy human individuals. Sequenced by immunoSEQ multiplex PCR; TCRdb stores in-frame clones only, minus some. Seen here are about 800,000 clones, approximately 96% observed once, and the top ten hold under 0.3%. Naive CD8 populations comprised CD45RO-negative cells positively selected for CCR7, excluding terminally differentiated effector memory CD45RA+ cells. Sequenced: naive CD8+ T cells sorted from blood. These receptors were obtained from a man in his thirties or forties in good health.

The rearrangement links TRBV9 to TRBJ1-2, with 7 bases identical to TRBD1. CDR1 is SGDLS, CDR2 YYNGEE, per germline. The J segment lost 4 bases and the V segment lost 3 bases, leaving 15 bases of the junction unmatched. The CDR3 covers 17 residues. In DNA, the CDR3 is TGTGCCAGCAGCGCCCGACTGAGAGGGACAGCATTCTATGGCTACACCTTC. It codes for CASSARLRGTAFYGYTF.

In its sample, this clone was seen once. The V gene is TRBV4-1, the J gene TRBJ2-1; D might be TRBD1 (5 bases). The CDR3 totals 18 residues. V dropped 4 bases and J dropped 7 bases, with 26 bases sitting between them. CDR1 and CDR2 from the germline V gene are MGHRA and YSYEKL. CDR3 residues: CASSLFLGAGEESNEQFF. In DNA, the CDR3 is TGCGCCAGCAGCCTGTTCTTAGGGGCCGGCGAGGAATCTAATGAGCAGTTCTTC.

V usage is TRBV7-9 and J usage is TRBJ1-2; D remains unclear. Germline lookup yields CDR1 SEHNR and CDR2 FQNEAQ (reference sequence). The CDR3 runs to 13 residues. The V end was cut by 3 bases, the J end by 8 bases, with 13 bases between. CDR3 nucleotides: TGTGCCAGCAGCTTCCAAAGCCCAGAGGGCTACACCTTC. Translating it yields CASSFQSPEGYTF.

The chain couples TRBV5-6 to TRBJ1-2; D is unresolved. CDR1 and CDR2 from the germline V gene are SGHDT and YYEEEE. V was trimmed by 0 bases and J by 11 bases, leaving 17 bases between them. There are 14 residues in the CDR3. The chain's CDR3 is CASSLASGILIYTF. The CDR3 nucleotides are TGTGCCAGCAGCTTGGCCTCCGGGATCTTGATTTACACCTTC.

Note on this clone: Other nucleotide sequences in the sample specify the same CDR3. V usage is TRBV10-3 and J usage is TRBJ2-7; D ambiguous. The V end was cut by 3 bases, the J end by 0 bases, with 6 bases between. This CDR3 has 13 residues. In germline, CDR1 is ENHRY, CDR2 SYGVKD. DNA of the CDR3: TGTGCCATCAGTGACGGAAGCTCCTACGAGCAGTACTTC. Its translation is CAISDGSSYEQYF.

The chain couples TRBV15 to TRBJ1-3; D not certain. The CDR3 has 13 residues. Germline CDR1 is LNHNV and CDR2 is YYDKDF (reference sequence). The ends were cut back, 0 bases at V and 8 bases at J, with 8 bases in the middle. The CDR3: CATSRDPRDTIYF. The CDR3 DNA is TGTGCCACCAGCAGAGATCCGCGGGACACCATATATTTT.

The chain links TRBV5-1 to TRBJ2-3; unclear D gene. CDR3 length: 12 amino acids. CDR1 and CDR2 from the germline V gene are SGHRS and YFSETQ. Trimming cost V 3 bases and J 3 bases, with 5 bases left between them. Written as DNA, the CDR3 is TGCGCCAGCAGCTCGACGACAGATACGCAGTATTTT. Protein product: CASSSTTDTQYF.

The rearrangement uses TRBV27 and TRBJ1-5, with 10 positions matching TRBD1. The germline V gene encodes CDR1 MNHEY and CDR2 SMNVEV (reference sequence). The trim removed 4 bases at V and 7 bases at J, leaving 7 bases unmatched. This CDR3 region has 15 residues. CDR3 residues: CASSSGTGAEQPQHF. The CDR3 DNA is TGTGCCAGCAGTTCCGGGACAGGGGCGGAACAGCCCCAGCATTTT.

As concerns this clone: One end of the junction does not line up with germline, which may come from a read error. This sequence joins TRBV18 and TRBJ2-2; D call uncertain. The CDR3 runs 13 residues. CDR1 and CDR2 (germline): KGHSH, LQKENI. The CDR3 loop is CASSTDNTWELFF. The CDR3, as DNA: TGTGCCAGCTCAACAGATAACACCTGGGAGCTGTTTTTT.

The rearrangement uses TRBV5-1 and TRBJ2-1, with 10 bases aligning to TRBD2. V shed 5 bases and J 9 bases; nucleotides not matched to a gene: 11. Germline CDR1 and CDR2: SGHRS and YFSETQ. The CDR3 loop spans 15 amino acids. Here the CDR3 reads CASRGGLAGEAEQFF. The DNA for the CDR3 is TGCGCCAGCAGAGGCGGCCTAGCGGGAGAAGCTGAGCAGTTCTTC. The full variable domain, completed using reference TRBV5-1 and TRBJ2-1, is KAGVTQTPRYLIKTRGQQVTLSCSPISGHRSVSWYQQTPGQGLQFLFEYFSETQRNKGNFPGRFSGRQFSNSRSEMNVSTLELGDSALYLCASRGGLAGEAEQFFGPGTRLTVL.

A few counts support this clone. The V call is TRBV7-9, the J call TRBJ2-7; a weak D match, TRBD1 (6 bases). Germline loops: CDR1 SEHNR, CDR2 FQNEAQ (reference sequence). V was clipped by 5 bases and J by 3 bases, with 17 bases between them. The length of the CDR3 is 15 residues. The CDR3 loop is CASSPSRGGNYEQYF. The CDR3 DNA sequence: TGTGCCAGCAGCCCCAGCAGGGGCGGAAACTACGAGCAGTACTTC.

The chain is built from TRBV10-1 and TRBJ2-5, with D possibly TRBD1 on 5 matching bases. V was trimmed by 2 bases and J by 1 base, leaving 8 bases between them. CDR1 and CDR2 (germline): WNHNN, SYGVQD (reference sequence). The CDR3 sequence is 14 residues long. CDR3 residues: CASSEDSLQETQYF. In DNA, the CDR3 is TGCGCCAGCAGTGAGGACAGCCTCCAAGAGACCCAGTACTTC.

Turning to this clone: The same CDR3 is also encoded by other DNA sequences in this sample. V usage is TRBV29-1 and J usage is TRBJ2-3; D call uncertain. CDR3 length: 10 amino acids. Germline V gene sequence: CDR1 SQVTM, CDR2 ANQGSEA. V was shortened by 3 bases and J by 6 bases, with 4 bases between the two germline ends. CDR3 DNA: TGCAGCGTTGAGGCTGATACGCAGTATTTT. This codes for CSVEADTQYF.